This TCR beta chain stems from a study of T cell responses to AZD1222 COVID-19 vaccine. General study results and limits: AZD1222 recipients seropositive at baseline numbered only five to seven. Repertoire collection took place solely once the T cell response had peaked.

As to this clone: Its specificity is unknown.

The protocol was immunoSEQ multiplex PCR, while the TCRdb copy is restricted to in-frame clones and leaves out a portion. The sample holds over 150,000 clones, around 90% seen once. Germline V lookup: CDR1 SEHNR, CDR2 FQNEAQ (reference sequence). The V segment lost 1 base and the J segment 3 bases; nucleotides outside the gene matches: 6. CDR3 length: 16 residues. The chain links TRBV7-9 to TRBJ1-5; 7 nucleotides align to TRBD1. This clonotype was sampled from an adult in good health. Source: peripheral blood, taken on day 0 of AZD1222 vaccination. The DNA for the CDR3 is TGTGCCAGCAGCTTAGGGCAGGGGGTGAACAATCAGCCCCAGCATTTT. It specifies CASSLGQGVNNQPQHF.